This T cell receptor beta chain emerged from a study of cytomegalovirus exposure and HLA in healthy donors. This clone occurred once. Its antigen is currently unknown. Primers: 60 Vbeta forward and 13 Jbeta reverse. Data came from immunoSEQ multiplex PCR; TCRdb stores just in-frame clones and leaves some out. Here the sample spans some 130,000 clones, around three quarters being singletons. CDR1 is MGHRA and CDR2 is YSYEKL in the germline V gene. The germline V and J ends were trimmed by 3 bases and 8 bases, with 17 bases remaining between them. The CDR3 is made up of 16 amino acids. General observations from the study: As confirmed in vitro, a few CMV-associated chains were specific for CMV antigens.

The sample consisted of PBMCs. This sequence joins TRBV4-1 and TRBJ1-6, with a possible D match to TRBD1 (6 bases). The receptor comes from a man between 18 and 35 years old in good health and CMV-seronegative. CDR3 in DNA: TGCGCCAGCAGCCACCTAACCGGGACAACCTATTCACCCCTCCACTTT. It specifies CASSHLTGTTYSPLHF.